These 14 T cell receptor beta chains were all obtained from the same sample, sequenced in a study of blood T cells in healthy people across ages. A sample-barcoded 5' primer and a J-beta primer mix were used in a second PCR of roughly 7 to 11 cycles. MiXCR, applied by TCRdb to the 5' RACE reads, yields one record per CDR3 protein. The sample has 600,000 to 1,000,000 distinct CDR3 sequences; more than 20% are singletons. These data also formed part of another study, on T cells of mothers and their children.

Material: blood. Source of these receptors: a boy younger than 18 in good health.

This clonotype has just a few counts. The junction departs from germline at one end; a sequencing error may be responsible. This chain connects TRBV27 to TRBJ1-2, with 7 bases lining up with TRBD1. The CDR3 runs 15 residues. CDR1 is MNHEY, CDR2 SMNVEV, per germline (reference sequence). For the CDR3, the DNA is TGTGCCAGCGACAATCACGACAGGGTACGGGATGGTTACACCTTC. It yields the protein CASDNHDRVRDGYTF.

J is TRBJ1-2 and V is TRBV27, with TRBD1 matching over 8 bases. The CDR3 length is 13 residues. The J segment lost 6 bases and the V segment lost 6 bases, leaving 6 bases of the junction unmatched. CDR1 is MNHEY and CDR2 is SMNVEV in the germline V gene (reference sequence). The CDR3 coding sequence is TGTGCCAGCAGCCGCCCGGACAGGGATGGCTACACCTTC. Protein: CASSRPDRDGYTF.

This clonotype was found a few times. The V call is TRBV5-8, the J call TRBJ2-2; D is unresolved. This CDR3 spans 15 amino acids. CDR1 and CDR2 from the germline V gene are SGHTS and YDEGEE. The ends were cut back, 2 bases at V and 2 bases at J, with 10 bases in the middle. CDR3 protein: CASSFRHTNTGELFF. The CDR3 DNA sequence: TGTGCCAGCAGCTTTCGGCACACAAACACCGGGGAGCTGTTTTTT. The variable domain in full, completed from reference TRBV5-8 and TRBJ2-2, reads EAGVTQSPTHLIKTRGQQATLRCSPISGHTSVYWYQQALGLGLQFLLWYDEGEERNRGNFPPRFSGRQFPNYSSELNVNALELEDSALYLCASSFRHTNTGELFFGEGSRLTVL.

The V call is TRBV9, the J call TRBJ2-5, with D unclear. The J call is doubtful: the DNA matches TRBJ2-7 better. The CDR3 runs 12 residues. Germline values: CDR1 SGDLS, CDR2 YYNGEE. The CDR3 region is CASSTHCYEQYF. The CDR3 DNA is TGTGCCAGCAGCACTCACTGCTACGAGCAGTACTTC.

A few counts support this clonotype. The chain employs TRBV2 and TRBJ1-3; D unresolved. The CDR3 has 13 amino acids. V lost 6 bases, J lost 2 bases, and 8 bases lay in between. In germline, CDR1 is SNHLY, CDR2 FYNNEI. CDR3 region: CASRGSPGNTIYF. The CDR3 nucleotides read TGTGCCAGCAGAGGCAGCCCTGGAAACACCATATATTTT.

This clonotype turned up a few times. This chain's CDR3 is CASSDPGGPEETQYF. The CDR3 coding sequence is TGTGCCAGCAGTGACCCGGGGGGGCCGGAAGAGACCCAGTACTTC. This chain joins TRBV2 and TRBJ2-5, with TRBD2 identical over 8 bases. CDR3 length: 15 residues. Trimming cost V 3 bases and J 3 bases; bases outside gene matches: 6. Germline values: CDR1 SNHLY, CDR2 FYNNEI.

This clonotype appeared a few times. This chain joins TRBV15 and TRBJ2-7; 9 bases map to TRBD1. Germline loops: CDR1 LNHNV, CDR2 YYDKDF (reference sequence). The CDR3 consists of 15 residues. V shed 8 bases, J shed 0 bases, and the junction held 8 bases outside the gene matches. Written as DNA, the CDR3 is TGTGCCACCTCCGGGGGACAGGGCCTCTCCTACGAGCAGTACTTC. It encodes CATSGGQGLSYEQYF.

The CDR3: CASSQGLLTGALSGANVLTF. The DNA of the CDR3 is TGCGCCAGCAGCCAGGGCCTACTGACAGGGGCGTTGTCTGGGGCCAACGTCCTGACTTTC. J is TRBJ2-6 and V is TRBV4-1, with 8 bases that match TRBD1. Germline assignment: CDR1 MGHRA and CDR2 YSYEKL. Germline trimming cut 3 bases from V and 1 base from J; bases unmatched to any gene: 14. This CDR3 contains 20 residues.

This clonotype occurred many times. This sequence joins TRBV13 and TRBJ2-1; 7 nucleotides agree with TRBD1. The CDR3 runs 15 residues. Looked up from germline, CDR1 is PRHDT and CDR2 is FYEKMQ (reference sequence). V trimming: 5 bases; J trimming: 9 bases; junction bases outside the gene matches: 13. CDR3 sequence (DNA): TGTGCCAGCAGCCGGATGGGGACAGACCCGTTTGAGCAGTTCTTC. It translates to CASSRMGTDPFEQFF.

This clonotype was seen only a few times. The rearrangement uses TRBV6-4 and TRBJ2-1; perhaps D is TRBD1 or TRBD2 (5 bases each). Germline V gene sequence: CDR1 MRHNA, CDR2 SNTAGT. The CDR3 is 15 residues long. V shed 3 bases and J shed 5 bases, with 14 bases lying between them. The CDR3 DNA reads TGTGCCAGCAGTGAATCCGGGACCGCAAACAATGAGCAGTTCTTC. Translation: CASSESGTANNEQFF.

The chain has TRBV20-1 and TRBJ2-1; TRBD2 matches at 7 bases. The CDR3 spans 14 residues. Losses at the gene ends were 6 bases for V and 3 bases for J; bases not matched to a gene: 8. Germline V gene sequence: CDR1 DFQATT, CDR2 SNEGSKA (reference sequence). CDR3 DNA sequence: TGCAGTGCCATGAGCGGGACCCGCTACAATGAGCAGTTCTTC. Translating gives CSAMSGTRYNEQFF.

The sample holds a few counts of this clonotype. CDR3 sequence (DNA): TGCAGTGCCCTTCTTCTTAACCTGGGGGGGTCCTACAATGAGCAGTTCTTC. This codes for CSALLLNLGGSYNEQFF. The chain employs TRBV20-1 and TRBJ2-1; the match to TRBD2 covers 7 bases. The CDR3 sequence is 17 residues long. V lost 6 bases and J lost 1; bases outside the gene matches: 15. Germline CDR1 is DFQATT and CDR2 is SNEGSKA (reference sequence).

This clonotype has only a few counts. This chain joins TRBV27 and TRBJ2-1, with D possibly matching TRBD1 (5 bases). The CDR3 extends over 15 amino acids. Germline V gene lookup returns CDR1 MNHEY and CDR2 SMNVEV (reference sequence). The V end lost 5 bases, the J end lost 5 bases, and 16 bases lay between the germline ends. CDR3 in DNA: TGTGCCAGCAGTCAACAGGAGAGTGTGGACAATGAGCAGTTCTTC. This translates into CASSQQESVDNEQFF.

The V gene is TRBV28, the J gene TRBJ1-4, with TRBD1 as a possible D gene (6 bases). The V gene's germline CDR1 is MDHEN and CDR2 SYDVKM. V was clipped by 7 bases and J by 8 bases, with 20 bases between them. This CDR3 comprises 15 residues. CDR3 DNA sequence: TGTGCCAGCACCTCAAGGGTCAGGGGAAGGGAAAAACTGTTTTTT. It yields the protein CASTSRVRGREKLFF.